These 10 T cell receptor beta chains were all obtained from the same sample, sequenced in a study of blood T cell repertoires in COVID-19. Produced via immunoSEQ multiplex PCR; TCRdb's table is partial and in-frame only. The sample holds approximately 76,000 clones; around 88% are singletons and the top ten take more than 7.5%. Input material: peripheral blood. All receptors derive from a man younger than 45 with acute or convalescent COVID-19.

In the case of this clone: At one end, the junction sequence differs from germline, possibly due to a read error. The V call is TRBV19, the J call TRBJ1-5; 9 nucleotides agree with TRBD1. Looked up from germline, CDR1 is LNHDA and CDR2 is SQIVND (reference sequence). The CDR3 length is 15 residues. The CDR3, as DNA: TGTGCCAGTAGCCGTCCCACAGGGGGCAAACAGCCCCAGCATTTT. Translated: CASSRPTGGKQPQHF.

In this sample, this clone turned up once. The chain carries TRBV19 and TRBJ2-3, with 9 bases lining up with TRBD1. V was clipped by 10 bases and J by 3 bases; unmatched bases: 11. The CDR3 totals 15 residues. Germline loops: CDR1 LNHDA, CDR2 SQIVND (reference sequence). In DNA, the CDR3 is TGTGCCACCGCCACCCAGACAGGGGGGACAGATACGCAGTATTTT. It is translated as CATATQTGGTDTQYF.

Worth noting for this clone: The junction differs from germline at one of its ends, possibly a read error. The chain links TRBV18 to TRBJ2-2; D assignment may be TRBD1 or TRBD2 (6 bases each). The CDR3 is made up of 15 amino acids. Germline values: CDR1 KGHSH, CDR2 LQKENI. CDR3 loop: CASSPQGGGTGELFF. CDR3 nucleotide sequence: TGTGCCAGCTCCCCACAGGGAGGAGGCACCGGGGAGCTGTTTTTT.

The V gene is TRBV24-1, the J gene TRBJ1-2; D not certain. The V gene's germline CDR1 is KGHDR and CDR2 SFDVKD. CDR3 length equals 15 residues. V lost 8 bases, J lost 4 bases, and 19 bases lay in between. The CDR3 sequence is CATTLYFSETYGYTF. For the CDR3, the DNA is TGTGCCACCACCCTATATTTCTCGGAGACCTATGGCTACACCTTC.

The rearrangement uses TRBV28 and TRBJ2-7, with a possible D match to TRBD2 (5 bases). This CDR3 is built from 14 residues. Germline CDR1 and CDR2: MDHEN and SYDVKM. V lost 7 bases and J 5 bases, leaving 18 bases between the germline ends. CDR3 sequence (DNA): TGTGCCAGCACCGTCGGGCTAGCTAATCACGAGCAGTACTTC. Translating gives CASTVGLANHEQYF. The complete variable domain, with remaining parts taken from reference TRBV28 and TRBJ2-7, reads DVKVTQSSRYLVKRTGEKVFLECVQDMDHENMFWYRQDPGLGLRLIYFSYDVKMKEKGDIPEGYSVSREKKERFSLILESASTNQTSMYLCASTVGLANHEQYFGPGTRLTVT.

The rearrangement joins TRBV19 to TRBJ2-1; tentative D call: TRBD2 (6 bases). CDR1 is LNHDA, CDR2 SQIVND, per germline (reference sequence). This CDR3 is built from 10 residues. Trimming took 9 bases from V and 13 from J, leaving 13 bases between them. In DNA, the CDR3 is TGTGCCAGCCCGGGACTCTTACAGTTCTTC. Translating gives CASPGLLQFF.

The V and J genes are TRBV11-2 and TRBJ1-4; TRBD1 agrees at 7 bases. Losses at the gene ends were 7 bases for V and 8 bases for J; bases not matched to a gene: 10. The CDR3 runs to 14 residues. Germline assignment: CDR1 SGHAT and CDR2 FQNNGV. CDR3 loop: CASNRGDSREKLFF. The DNA for the CDR3 is TGTGCCAGCAACCGTGGGGACAGCCGCGAAAAACTGTTTTTT.

For this clone: The junction does not match germline at one end; this may be a read error. This CDR3 reads CATEGGSKDTQYF. CDR3 DNA: TGTGCCACCGAGGGCGGGAGCAAAGATACGCAGTATTTT. The chain combines TRBV15 with TRBJ2-3; the match to TRBD2 covers 7 bases. Germline CDR1 LNHNV, CDR2 YYDKDF (reference sequence). The CDR3 loop spans 13 amino acids.

The gene calls are TRBV28 and TRBJ2-5, with D perhaps TRBD1 (6 bases). The CDR3 consists of 14 residues. The V end lost 6 bases, the J end lost 1 base, and 12 bases lay between the germline ends. Per germline, CDR1 MDHEN and CDR2 SYDVKM. CDR3 sequence reads: CASRYTGFQETQYF. Here the CDR3 DNA reads TGTGCCAGCAGGTACACAGGGTTCCAAGAGACCCAGTACTTC.

The rearrangement uses TRBV24-1 and TRBJ2-6, with TRBD1 identical over 11 bases. V was pared by 3 bases and J by 1 base, with 4 bases of the junction left unmatched. The germline V gene has CDR1 KGHDR and CDR2 SFDVKD. The CDR3 has 18 amino acids. DNA for the CDR3: TGTGCCACCAGTGATGGGACAGGGGGAATTTCTGGGGCCAACGTCCTGACTTTC. Its protein is CATSDGTGGISGANVLTF.